A single T cell receptor (beta chain) is shown here with its context. Its antigen is not identified. This record comes from a study of shared clonotypes between healthy human individuals. The study, taken as a whole, reports: In contrast to clonotypes shared by all four donors, non-shared clonotypes had lower generation probabilities. Some naive CD4 clonotypes, 4% to 6%, turned up in common across a handful of donors. Apart from blood, nothing was sampled; tissue repertoires likely differ.

Naive CD8 cells comprised CD45RO-negative, CCR7-positively selected cells, excluding terminally differentiated effector memory CD45RA+ cells. The CDR3 consists of 20 residues. Germline V gene sequence: CDR1 SGHVS, CDR2 FNYEAQ. Trimming took off 0 bases at V and 0 bases at J, with 21 bases between the two ends. Produced via immunoSEQ multiplex PCR; TCRdb's table is partial and in-frame only. Here the sample spans approximately 2,000,000 clones, approximately 92% being singletons. The chain carries TRBV7-6 and TRBJ2-1; D not certain. The material sequenced was naive CD8+ T cells from PBMCs. The clonotype was recovered from a man between 18 and 35 years old in good health. Some clones in this sample may be carry-over from other donors' samples. Written as DNA, the CDR3 is TGTGCCAGCAGCTTAGCGCACAGTAGATGGGCCCTAATCTCCTACAATGAGCAGTTCTTC. It yields the protein CASSLAHSRWALISYNEQFF.